Listed below are T cell receptor beta chains from one sample, sequenced in a study of cytomegalovirus exposure and HLA in healthy donors. Only in-frame clones appear in the TCRdb table, and some are missing; sequencing was by immunoSEQ multiplex PCR. The sample holds some 80,000 clones; about a tenth are singletons and the top ten take approximately 24%. The sequencing sample was made of PBMCs. The receptors come from a man between 60 and 75 years old in good health and CMV-seropositive. CDR3s include the opening cysteine and the closing phenylalanine or tryptophan. Fields, in order: clone size, V gene, D gene, J gene, CDR3 protein, CDR3 DNA. A D gene is named only where the DNA matches it firmly. Clone size appears in some rows only: once, few, many, or a class for an expanded clone.

few,TRBV7-8,TRBD2,TRBJ2-5,CASSPALAGTQETQYF,TGTGCCAGCAGCCCCGCACTAGCGGGGACTCAAGAGACCCAGTACTTC
few,TRBV2,-,TRBJ2-7,CASSRQLEKQYF,TGTGCCAGCAGCCGACAGCTCGAGAAGCAGTACTTC
few,TRBV28,-,TRBJ1-1,CASSLLGGYTEAFF,TGTGCCAGCAGTTTGCTGGGGGGGTATACTGAAGCTTTCTTT
-,TRBV18,TRBD1,TRBJ1-4,CASSNSDRVDEKLFF,TGTGCCAGCTCAAACTCGGACAGGGTTGATGAAAAACTGTTTTTT
-,TRBV28,-,TRBJ1-6,CASSRGESPLHF,TGTGCCAGCAGCCGCGGCGAGTCACCCCTCCACTTT
-,TRBV6-1,-,TRBJ1-5,CASSGIEVQPQHF,TGTGCCAGCAGTGGGATTGAGGTTCAGCCCCAGCATTTT
-,TRBV5-1,TRBD1,TRBJ1-2,CASSTGGANYGYTF,TGCGCCAGCAGCACAGGGGGCGCTAACTATGGCTACACCTTC
few,TRBV7-2,TRBD2,TRBJ2-5,CASSLTSGEGLETQYF,TGTGCCAGCAGCCTGACTAGCGGGGAGGGTCTAGAGACCCAGTACTTC
-,TRBV7-6,-,TRBJ1-4,CASSLERGRAEKLFF,TGTGCCAGCAGCTTAGAGCGGGGAAGGGCTGAAAAACTGTTTTTT
-,TRBV28,-,TRBJ1-6,CASTDLGGSYNSPLHF,TGTGCCAGCACCGACTTGGGGGGGTCCTATAATTCACCCCTCCACTTT
-,TRBV5-5,-,TRBJ1-6,CASSLGQENSPLHF,TGTGCCAGCAGCTTGGGACAGGAGAATTCACCCCTCCACTTT
few,TRBV11-3,-,TRBJ2-1,CASSPGQLSYNEQFF,TGTGCCAGCAGCCCCGGACAGTTATCCTACAATGAGCAGTTCTTC
-,TRBV23-1,-,TRBJ2-7,CASTPRGSYEQYF,TGCGCCAGCACCCCGAGAGGCTCCTACGAGCAGTACTTC
few,TRBV19,-,TRBJ2-3,CASSTQSSTDTQYF,TGTGCCAGTAGTACCCAGTCTAGCACAGATACGCAGTATTTT
-,TRBV14,-,TRBJ2-1,CASSQGAYNEQFF,TGTGCCAGCAGCCAAGGAGCGTACAATGAGCAGTTCTTC
-,TRBV30,TRBD2,TRBJ2-1,CAWSSGGAREQFF,TGTGCCTGGAGTAGCGGGGGGGCCCGGGAGCAGTTCTTC